A single sample is the source of the 2 T cell receptor beta chains below, sequenced in a study of cytomegalovirus exposure and HLA in healthy donors. The PCR made use of 60 Vbeta and 13 Jbeta primers. Sequencing was performed with immunoSEQ multiplex PCR; in TCRdb, only in-frame clones are kept and a portion is missing. This table has 95,000 to 120,000 clones, about 77% appearing once. Specimen: PBMCs. The receptors were gathered from a woman younger than 45 in good health and CMV-seropositive.

This clone is a singleton in its sample. This rearrangement joins TRBV27 to TRBJ1-5, with D maybe TRBD1 (5 bases). Trimming pared 2 bases from V and 5 bases from J, leaving 7 bases between. CDR3 length equals 13 residues. Germline V lookup: CDR1 MNHEY, CDR2 SMNVEV (reference sequence). The chain's CDR3 is CASSLGGDQPQHF. CDR3 nucleotide sequence: TGTGCCAGCAGTTTAGGAGGGGATCAGCCCCAGCATTTT.

The DNA for the CDR3 is TGTGCCAGTAGTCGAACTAGCGGGGGTTCCTACGAGCAGTACTTC. Residues: CASSRTSGGSYEQYF. The chain combines TRBV19 with TRBJ2-7; 11 bases match TRBD2. The CDR3 runs 15 residues. The germline V gene encodes CDR1 LNHDA and CDR2 SQIVND (reference sequence). The V and J ends lost 5 bases and 1 base, in that order; junction bases with no gene match: 4.